This T cell receptor (beta chain) was captured in a study of radiotherapy plus CTLA-4 blockade in lung cancer. Study-level information: Objective response was observed in about 19% of patients, and disease control in roughly 31%. General study results and limits: Expansion of tumor-derived TCR clones was observed in blood after radiotherapy plus ipilimumab. Alongside interferon-beta, early blood T cell clone dynamics were reportedly the best predictor of response.

This clone has more than one count but fewer than ten. Its antigen is not known. Clones were read by immunoSEQ multiplex PCR, and TCRdb kept only the in-frame ones, dropping some. In the table there are about 94,000 clones, 80% to 85% of which are singletons. Trimming stripped 7 bases from V and 3 bases from J, with 12 bases between. The germline gives CDR1 SGHDN, CDR2 FVKESK. The CDR3 contains 14 residues. The receptor was derived from a human donor with non-small cell lung cancer that progressed on radiotherapy plus ipilimumab. Sequencing was performed on peripheral blood, taken from a patient treated with radiotherapy plus ipilimumab. The chain couples TRBV14 to TRBJ1-4, with D perhaps matching TRBD1 (6 bases). This chain's CDR3 is CASNRAGPNEKLFF. CDR3 DNA: TGTGCCAGCAACAGGGCCGGGCCTAATGAAAAACTGTTTTTT.